The clone carrying this TCR beta chain was seen more than once but under ten times. As yet, its antigen is unknown. This sample was taken from a study of blood T cells in healthy people across ages. General observations from the study: Roughly linear declines in TCR beta diversity per million T cells occurred with age.

A J-beta primer mix and a sample-barcoded 5' primer were used in a second PCR of about 6 to 12 cycles. TCRdb fed the 5' RACE reads into MiXCR, producing one record per CDR3 protein. There are 700,000 to 900,000 distinct CDR3 sequences in the sample; 53% occur only once, and about 38% lies in the top ten. This TCR came from a man older than 75 in good health. Sequencing was done on a sample of blood.

The CDR3 DNA reads as TGTGCCAGCAGTTACAGGGCCACAGATACGCAGTATTTT. Amino acids: CASSYRATDTQYF. The chain links TRBV6-6 to TRBJ2-3; D uncertain. Trimming left V 2 bases short and J 2 bases short, with 5 bases between. Germline-derived CDR1 and CDR2 are MNHNY and SVGAGI (reference sequence). This CDR3 is built from 13 residues.